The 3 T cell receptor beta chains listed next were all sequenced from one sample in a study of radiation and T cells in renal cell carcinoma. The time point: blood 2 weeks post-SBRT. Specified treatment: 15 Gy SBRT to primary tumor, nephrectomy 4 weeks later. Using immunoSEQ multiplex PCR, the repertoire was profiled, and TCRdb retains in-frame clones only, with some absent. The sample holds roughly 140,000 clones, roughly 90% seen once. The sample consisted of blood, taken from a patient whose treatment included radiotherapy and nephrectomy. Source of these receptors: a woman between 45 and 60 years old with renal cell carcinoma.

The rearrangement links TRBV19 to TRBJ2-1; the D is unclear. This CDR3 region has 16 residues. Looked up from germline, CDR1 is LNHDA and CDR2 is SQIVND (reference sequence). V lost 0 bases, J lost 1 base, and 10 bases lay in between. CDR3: CASSIDEGASYNEQFF. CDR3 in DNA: TGTGCCAGTAGTATAGATGAAGGAGCTTCCTACAATGAGCAGTTCTTC.

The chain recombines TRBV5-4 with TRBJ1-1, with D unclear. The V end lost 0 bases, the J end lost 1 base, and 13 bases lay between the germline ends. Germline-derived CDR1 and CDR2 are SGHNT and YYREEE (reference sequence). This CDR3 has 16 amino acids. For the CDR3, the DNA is TGTGCCAGCAGCTTGGGTGGGGAGGGTCGGAACACTGAAGCTTTCTTT. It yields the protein CASSLGGEGRNTEAFF.

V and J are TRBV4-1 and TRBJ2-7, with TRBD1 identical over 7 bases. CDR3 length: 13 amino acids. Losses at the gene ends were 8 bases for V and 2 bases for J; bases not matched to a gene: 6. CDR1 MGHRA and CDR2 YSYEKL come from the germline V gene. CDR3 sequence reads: CASGWGTAYEQYF. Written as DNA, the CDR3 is TGCGCCAGCGGATGGGGGACAGCCTACGAGCAGTACTTC.